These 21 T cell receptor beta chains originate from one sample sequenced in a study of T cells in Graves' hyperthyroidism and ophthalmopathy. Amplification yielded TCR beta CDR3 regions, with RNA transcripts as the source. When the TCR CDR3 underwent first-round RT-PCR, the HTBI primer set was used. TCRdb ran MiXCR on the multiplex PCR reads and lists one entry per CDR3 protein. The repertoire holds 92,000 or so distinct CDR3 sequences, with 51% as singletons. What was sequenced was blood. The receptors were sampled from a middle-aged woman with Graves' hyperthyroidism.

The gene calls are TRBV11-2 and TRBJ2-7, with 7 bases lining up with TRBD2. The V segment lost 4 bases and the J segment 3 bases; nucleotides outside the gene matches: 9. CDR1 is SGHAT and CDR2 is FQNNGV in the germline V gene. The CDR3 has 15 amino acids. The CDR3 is CASSSGRWGGYEQYF. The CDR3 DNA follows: TGTGCCAGCAGCTCAGGCCGGTGGGGGGGCTACGAGCAGTACTTC.

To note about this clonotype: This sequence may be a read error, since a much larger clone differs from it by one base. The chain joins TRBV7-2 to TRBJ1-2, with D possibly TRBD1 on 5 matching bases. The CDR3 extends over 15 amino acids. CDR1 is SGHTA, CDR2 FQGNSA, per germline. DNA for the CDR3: TGCGCCAGCAGCCAAGTCGGGGCTTGGGGCTATGGCTACGCCTTC. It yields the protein CASSQVGAWGYGYAF.

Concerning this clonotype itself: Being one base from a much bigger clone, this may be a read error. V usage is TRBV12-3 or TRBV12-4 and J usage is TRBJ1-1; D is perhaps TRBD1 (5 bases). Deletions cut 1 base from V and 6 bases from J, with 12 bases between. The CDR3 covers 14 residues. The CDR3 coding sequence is TGTGCCAGCAGTTTAGGGGGCCCCCTCTCTGAAGCTTTCTTT. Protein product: CASSLGGPLSEAFF.

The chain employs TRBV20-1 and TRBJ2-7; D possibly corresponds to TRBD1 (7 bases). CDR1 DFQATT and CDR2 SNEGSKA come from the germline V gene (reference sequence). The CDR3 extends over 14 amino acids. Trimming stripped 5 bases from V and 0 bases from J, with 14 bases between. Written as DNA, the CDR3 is TGCAGTGCTGAGCCGGGGGACAGCTCCTACGAGCAGTACTTC. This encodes CSAEPGDSSYEQYF.

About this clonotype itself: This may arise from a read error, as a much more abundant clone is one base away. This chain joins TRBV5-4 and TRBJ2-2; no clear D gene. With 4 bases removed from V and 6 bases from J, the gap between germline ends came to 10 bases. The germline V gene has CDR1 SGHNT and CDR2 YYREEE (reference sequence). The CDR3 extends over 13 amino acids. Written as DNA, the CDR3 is TGTGCCAGCAGCCCCCAGAGATCCGGGGAGCTGTTTTTT. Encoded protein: CASSPQRSGELFF.

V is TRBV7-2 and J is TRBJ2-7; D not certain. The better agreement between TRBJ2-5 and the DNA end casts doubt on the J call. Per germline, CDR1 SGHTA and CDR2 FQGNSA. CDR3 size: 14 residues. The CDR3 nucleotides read TGTGCCAGCAGCTTCGCGAACACCGGGGAGACCCAGTACTTC. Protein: CASSFANTGETQYF.

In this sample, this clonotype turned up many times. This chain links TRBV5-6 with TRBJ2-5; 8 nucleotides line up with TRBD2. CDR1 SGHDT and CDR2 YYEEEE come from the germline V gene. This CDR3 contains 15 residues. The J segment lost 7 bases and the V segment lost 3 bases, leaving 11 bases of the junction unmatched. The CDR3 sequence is CASSSLAGTVVTQYF. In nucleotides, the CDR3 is TGTGCCAGCAGCTCGTTAGCGGGAACAGTGGTGACCCAGTACTTC.

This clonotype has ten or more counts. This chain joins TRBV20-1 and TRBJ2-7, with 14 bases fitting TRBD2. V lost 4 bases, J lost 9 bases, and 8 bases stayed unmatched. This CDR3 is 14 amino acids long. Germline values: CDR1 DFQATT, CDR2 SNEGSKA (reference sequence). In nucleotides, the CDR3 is TGCAGTGCTACTCCGGGACTAGCGGGAGTAGGGCAGTACTTC. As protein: CSATPGLAGVGQYF.

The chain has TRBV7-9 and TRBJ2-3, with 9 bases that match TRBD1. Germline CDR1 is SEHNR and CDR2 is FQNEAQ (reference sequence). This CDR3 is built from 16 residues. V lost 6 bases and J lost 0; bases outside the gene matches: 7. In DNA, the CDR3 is TGTGCCAGCAGTGCTCATACAGGGGGCAGCACAGATACGCAGTATTTT. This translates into CASSAHTGGSTDTQYF.

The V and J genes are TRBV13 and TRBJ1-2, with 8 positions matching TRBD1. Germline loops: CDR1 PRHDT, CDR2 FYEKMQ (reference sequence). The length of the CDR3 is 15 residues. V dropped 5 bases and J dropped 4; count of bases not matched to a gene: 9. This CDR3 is CASSPQTTGVYGYTF. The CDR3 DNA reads TGTGCCAGCAGCCCACAGACGACAGGGGTCTATGGCTACACCTTC. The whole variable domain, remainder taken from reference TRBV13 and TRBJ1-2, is AAGVIQSPRHLIKEKRETATLKCYPIPRHDTVYWYQQGPGQDPQFLISFYEKMQSDKGSIPDRFSAQQFSDYHSELNMSSLELGDSALYFCASSPQTTGVYGYTFGSGTRLTVV.

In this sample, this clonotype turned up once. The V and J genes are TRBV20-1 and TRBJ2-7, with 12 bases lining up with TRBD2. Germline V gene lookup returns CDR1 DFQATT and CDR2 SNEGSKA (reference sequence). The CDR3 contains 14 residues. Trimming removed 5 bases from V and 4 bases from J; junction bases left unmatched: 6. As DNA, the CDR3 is TGCAGTGCTGCTCTAGCGGGAGGGAGGTACGAGCAGTACTTC. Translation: CSAALAGGRYEQYF.

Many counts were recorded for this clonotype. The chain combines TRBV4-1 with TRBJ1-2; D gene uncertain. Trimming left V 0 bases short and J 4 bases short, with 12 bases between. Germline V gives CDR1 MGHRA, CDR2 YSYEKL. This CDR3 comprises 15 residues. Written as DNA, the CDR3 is TGCGCCAGCAGCCAAGACTCAGACGGGTCCTATGGCTACACCTTC. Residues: CASSQDSDGSYGYTF.

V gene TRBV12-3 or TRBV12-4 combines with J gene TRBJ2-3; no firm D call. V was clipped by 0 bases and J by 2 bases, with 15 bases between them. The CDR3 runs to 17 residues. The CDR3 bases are TGTGCCAGCAGTTTAGCCCTGAGGCCAGATCTCACAGATACGCAGTATTTT. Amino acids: CASSLALRPDLTDTQYF.

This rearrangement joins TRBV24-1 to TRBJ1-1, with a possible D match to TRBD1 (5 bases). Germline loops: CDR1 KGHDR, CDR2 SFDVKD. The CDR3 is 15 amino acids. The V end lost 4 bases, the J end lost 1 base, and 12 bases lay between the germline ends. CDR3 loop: CATSDSRVGNTEAFF. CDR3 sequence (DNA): TGTGCCACCAGTGACTCCAGGGTCGGGAACACTGAAGCTTTCTTT.

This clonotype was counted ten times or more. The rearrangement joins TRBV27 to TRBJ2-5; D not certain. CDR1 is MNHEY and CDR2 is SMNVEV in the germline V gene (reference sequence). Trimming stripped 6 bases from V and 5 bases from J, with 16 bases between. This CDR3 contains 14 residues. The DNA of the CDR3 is TGTGCCAGCAGCCTGGGCCCATCTGGGGAGACCCAGTACTTC. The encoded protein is CASSLGPSGETQYF.

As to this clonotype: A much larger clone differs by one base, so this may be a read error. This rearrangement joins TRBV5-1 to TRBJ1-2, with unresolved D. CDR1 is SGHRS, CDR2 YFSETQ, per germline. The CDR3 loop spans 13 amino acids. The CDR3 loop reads CANSPSEAYGYTF. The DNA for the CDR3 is TGCGCCAACAGCCCCTCAGAGGCCTATGGCTACACCTTC.

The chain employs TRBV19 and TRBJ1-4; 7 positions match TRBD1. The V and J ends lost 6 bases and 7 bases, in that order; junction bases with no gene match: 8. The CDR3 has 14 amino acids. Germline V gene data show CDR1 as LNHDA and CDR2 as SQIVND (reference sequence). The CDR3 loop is CASSRQGPVEKLFF. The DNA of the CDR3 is TGTGCCAGTAGCCGACAGGGACCCGTTGAAAAACTGTTTTTT. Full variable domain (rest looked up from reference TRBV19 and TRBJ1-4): DGGITQSPKYLFRKEGQNVTLSCEQNLNHDAMYWYRQDPGQGLRLIYYSQIVNDFQKGDIAEGYSVSREKKESFPLTVTSAQKNPTAFYLCASSRQGPVEKLFFGSGTQLSVL.

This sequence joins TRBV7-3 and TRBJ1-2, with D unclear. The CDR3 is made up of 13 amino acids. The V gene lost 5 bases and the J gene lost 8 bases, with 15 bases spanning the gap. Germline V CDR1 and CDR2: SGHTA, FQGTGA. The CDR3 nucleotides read TGTGCCAGCAGCCTCGACCCGGGGTACGGCTACACCTTC. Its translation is CASSLDPGYGYTF.

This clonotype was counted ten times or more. CDR3 in DNA: TGCAGTGCTAGAGATCTGAGGGAAGAGACCCAGTACTTC. It is translated as CSARDLREETQYF. The chain recombines TRBV20-1 with TRBJ2-5; D is perhaps TRBD2 (5 bases). The germline gives CDR1 DFQATT, CDR2 SNEGSKA (reference sequence). There are 13 residues in the CDR3. Trimming cost V 0 bases and J 3 bases, with 8 bases left between them.

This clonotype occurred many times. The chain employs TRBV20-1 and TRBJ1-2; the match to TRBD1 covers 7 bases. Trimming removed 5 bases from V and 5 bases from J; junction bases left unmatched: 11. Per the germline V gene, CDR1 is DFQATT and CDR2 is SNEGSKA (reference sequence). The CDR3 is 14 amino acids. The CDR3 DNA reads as TGCAGTGCTTTTCAAGGGGGCCAGTCGTATGGCTACACCTTC. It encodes CSAFQGGQSYGYTF.

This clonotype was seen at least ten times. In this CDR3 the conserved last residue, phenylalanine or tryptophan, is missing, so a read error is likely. Here the CDR3 reads CSAGDRARGYEQYL. CDR3 coding DNA: TGCAGCGCCGGGGACAGGGCTAGAGGGTACGAGCAGTACCTC. The genes are TRBV29-1 and TRBJ2-7; 9 nucleotides align to TRBD1. The CDR3 consists of 14 residues. Germline V gene sequence: CDR1 SQVTM, CDR2 ANQGSEA. V lost 7 bases, J lost 4 bases, and 11 bases stayed unmatched.